Below, one T cell receptor beta chain is given with its context. Its antigen is not known. This specimen belongs to a study of Ad26.COV2.S vaccination and SARS-CoV-2 variants. Regarding the study as a whole: Analyses of TCR breadth and depth may have underestimated total T cell responses.

Generated by immunoSEQ multiplex PCR, the TCRdb table keeps only in-frame clones and is missing some. Of about 350,000 clones listed, under 95% are singletons. CDR3 length: 16 residues. The germline V gene has CDR1 MNHEY and CDR2 SVGEGT. With 3 bases clipped from V and 4 bases from J, the junction kept 9 bases outside the gene matches. The rearrangement uses TRBV6-2 or TRBV6-3 and TRBJ2-1; 7 bases line up with TRBD2. The source material was peripheral blood, sampled after recovery from COVID-19. The sequence was collected from a human donor who had recovered from COVID-19. The CDR3, as DNA: TGTGCCAGCAGTTATCGCGGGGGAGTTTCTTACAATGAGCAGTTCTTC. This encodes CASSYRGGVSYNEQFF.